A single sample is the source of the 22 T cell receptor beta chains below, sequenced in a study of T-cell memory formation after mild COVID-19 (TCRdb year 2021). The library came from 5' RACE. The sequencer listed for this sample is Illumina NovaSeq 6000. TCRdb handled the public reads itself, with Q25 trimming in fastp and clone calling in MiXCR, and kept productive beta chains. Entries that share a CDR3 protein sequence are merged under the most common genes and DNA. The sample has approximately 350,000 distinct CDR3 sequences on record, 25% to 30% of them singletons. The ten most abundant clones make up approximately 13% of the sample. The material sequenced was PBMCs or a T cell subset sorted from them (not recorded which). These TCRs come from an adult woman who had mild COVID-19 (a few samples of this study predate the infection). The sample titles of this study are shuffled in the database, so cell type and time point are left out; the donor was told from shared clones.

The CDR3 sequence: CASSLWGTGGSSSTDTQYF. The CDR3, as DNA: TGTGCCAGCAGTTTATGGGGGACAGGGGGAAGCTCTAGCACAGATACGCAGTATTTT. This sequence joins TRBV12-3 or TRBV12-4 and TRBJ2-3; 11 positions match TRBD1. The CDR3 is 19 amino acids. The ends lost 2 bases at V and 0 bases at J; junction bases unmatched: 10.

This clonotype has just a few counts. The chain carries TRBV19 and TRBJ2-3; no clear D gene. Trimming removed 4 bases at V and 4 bases at J, with 3 bases between. From germline, CDR1 is LNHDA and CDR2 SQIVND (reference sequence). CDR3 size: 11 residues. The CDR3 loop reads CASSNPDTQYF. As DNA, the CDR3 is TGTGCCAGTAGTAATCCAGATACGCAGTATTTT.

A single count supports this clonotype. This chain joins TRBV24-1 and TRBJ2-7, with D possibly TRBD2 on 5 matching bases. Trimming cost V 6 bases and J 7 bases, with 9 bases left between them. The germline gives CDR1 KGHDR, CDR2 SFDVKD. The CDR3 covers 11 residues. The CDR3 reads CATSSGPEQYF. The CDR3 region has the DNA TGTGCCACCAGTAGCGGACCGGAGCAGTACTTC.

This clonotype has a handful of counts. The V and J genes are TRBV7-9 and TRBJ2-2; D is unclear. The germline gives CDR1 SEHNR, CDR2 FQNEAQ (reference sequence). This CDR3 has 13 amino acids. V lost 8 bases and J 5 bases, leaving 12 bases between the germline ends. CDR3 nucleotide sequence: TGTGCCAGCTTGCGAGGTGTTACCGGGGAGCTGTTTTTT. Residues: CASLRGVTGELFF.

This clonotype was found a few times. This chain joins TRBV7-2 and TRBJ2-1; 9 bases align to TRBD2. From germline, CDR1 is SGHTA and CDR2 FQGNSA. Trimming cost V 5 bases and J 3 bases; bases outside gene matches: 8. The CDR3 has 16 amino acids. CDR3 amino acids: CASSIEREVVYNEQFF. The CDR3 bases are TGTGCCAGCAGCATAGAGCGGGAGGTGGTCTACAATGAGCAGTTCTTC.

A few counts support this clonotype. The chain employs TRBV24-1 and TRBJ1-2, with TRBD1 matching 7 bases. CDR3 length equals 15 residues. With 6 bases clipped from V and 3 bases from J, the junction kept 9 bases outside the gene matches. Germline V gene sequence: CDR1 KGHDR, CDR2 SFDVKD. In DNA, the CDR3 is TGTGCCACCAGTCCTGGTGACAGGGTTCACTATGGCTACACCTTC. This codes for CATSPGDRVHYGYTF.

This rearrangement joins TRBV7-2 to TRBJ2-5; a possible D gene is TRBD2 (6 bases). Looked up from germline, CDR1 is SGHTA and CDR2 is FQGNSA. V was trimmed by 4 bases and J by 4 bases, leaving 10 bases between them. The length of the CDR3 is 13 residues. The CDR3 is CASSSVGRETQYF. The CDR3 region has the DNA TGTGCCAGCAGCTCCGTCGGGAGAGAGACCCAGTACTTC.

V usage is TRBV7-8 and J usage is TRBJ1-4; D call uncertain. V lost 7 bases to trimming and J lost 6 bases, with 12 bases between them. The CDR3 spans 13 residues. The germline V gene encodes CDR1 SGHVS and CDR2 FQNEAQ. For the CDR3, the DNA is TGTGCCAGCACCTTCGGGTCCGATGAAAAACTGTTTTTT. This translates into CASTFGSDEKLFF.

This clonotype was seen ten or more times. The gene calls are TRBV12-3 or TRBV12-4 and TRBJ1-5; D may be TRBD1 (5 bases). CDR3 length: 13 amino acids. V was shortened by 5 bases and J by 1 base, with 6 bases between the two germline ends. The CDR3 here is CASSRGSNQPQHF. The CDR3 DNA reads as TGTGCCAGCAGTCGGGGGAGCAATCAGCCCCAGCATTTT.

The rearrangement links TRBV9 to TRBJ2-3; 14 bases fit TRBD2. The V and J ends lost 2 bases and 3 bases, in that order; junction bases with no gene match: 11. Germline V gives CDR1 SGDLS, CDR2 YYNGEE. CDR3 length: 19 amino acids. This CDR3 reads CASSVASTSGGAWTDTQYF. For the CDR3, the DNA is TGTGCCAGCAGCGTCGCCTCGACTAGCGGGGGGGCCTGGACAGATACGCAGTATTTT.

This clonotype has only a few counts. The V call is TRBV7-9, the J call TRBJ2-1; D may match TRBD1 or TRBD2 (6 bases each). Germline assignment: CDR1 SEHNR and CDR2 FQNEAQ (reference sequence). V was cut by 7 bases and J by 5 bases, with 15 bases left in between. This CDR3 is built from 14 residues. The CDR3 reads CASNLGGYHNEQFF. The CDR3 nucleotides are TGTGCCAGCAATCTGGGGGGCTATCACAATGAGCAGTTCTTC.

This clonotype was recorded a few times. The V and J genes are TRBV7-2 and TRBJ2-1, with 14 bases that match TRBD2. With V trimmed by 1 base and J by 9 bases, 8 bases remained unmatched. Germline CDR1 and CDR2: SGHTA and FQGNSA. The CDR3 is 17 amino acids. The CDR3 DNA reads as TGTGCCAGCAGCTTAGGCGGCGGGACTAGCGGGAGCGTTGAGCAGTTCTTC. The encoded protein is CASSLGGGTSGSVEQFF.

The table lists this clonotype with many counts. The gene calls are TRBV4-2 and TRBJ2-5, with D tentatively TRBD1 (6 bases). V was pared by 1 base and J by 5 bases, with 14 bases between. Looked up from germline, CDR1 is LGHNA and CDR2 is YNFKEQ. There are 15 residues in the CDR3. The CDR3 DNA sequence: TGTGCCAGCAGCCAAGCGGGGCAGGGGCCCGAGACCCAGTACTTC. It encodes CASSQAGQGPETQYF.

The chain recombines TRBV7-3 with TRBJ1-1; maybe TRBD1 (6 bases). The CDR3 is 12 residues long. Trimming removed 6 bases at V and 5 bases at J, with 10 bases between. CDR1 and CDR2 (germline): SGHTA, FQGTGA. In DNA, the CDR3 is TGTGCCAGCAGTAAAGGGGGTACTGAAGCTTTCTTT. Its protein product is CASSKGGTEAFF.

This clonotype came up a few times. The rearrangement joins TRBV19 to TRBJ1-4, with a weak D call TRBD1 (6 bases). The germline V gene has CDR1 LNHDA and CDR2 SQIVND (reference sequence). The CDR3 extends over 15 amino acids. Trimming cost V 7 bases and J 0 bases, with 12 bases left between them. The CDR3 DNA is TGTGCCAGTAACGACAGGCCTTCAACTAATGAAAAACTGTTTTTT. Its translation is CASNDRPSTNEKLFF.

This clonotype was picked up a small number of times. The chain is built from TRBV10-3 and TRBJ1-1; 7 nucleotides agree with TRBD1. CDR1 ENHRY and CDR2 SYGVKD come from the germline V gene. There are 15 residues in the CDR3. The V gene end was trimmed by 2 bases and the J gene end by 9 bases; junction bases not matched to a gene: 12. The DNA of the CDR3 is TGTGCCATCAGTGAGGGGCAGGGGGGAACGGTGAAAGCTTTCTTT. Encoded protein: CAISEGQGGTVKAFF.

This clonotype was seen a few times. The J gene is TRBJ1-2, the V gene TRBV4-3; the D is unclear. The germline CDR1 and CDR2 sequences are LGHNA and YSLEER. The V end was cut by 6 bases, the J end by 2 bases, with 10 bases between. This CDR3 is 13 amino acids long. CDR3: CASRYSGNYGYTF. CDR3 DNA: TGCGCCAGCAGATATTCGGGGAACTATGGCTACACCTTC.

This clonotype appeared a few times. The chain carries TRBV3-1 and TRBJ1-3, with D possibly TRBD1 on 5 matching bases. The V gene's germline CDR1 is LGHDT and CDR2 YNNKEL (reference sequence). The CDR3 is 14 residues long. Trimming pared 4 bases from V and 1 base from J, leaving 8 bases between. The CDR3 nucleotides read TGTGCCAGCAGCCCAGGGCTTTCTGGAAACACCATATATTTT. Amino acids: CASSPGLSGNTIYF.

This clonotype was seen many times. The chain joins TRBV7-2 to TRBJ1-1; no definite D call. The V gene lost 5 bases and the J gene lost 5 bases, with 12 bases spanning the gap. Germline CDR1 SGHTA, CDR2 FQGNSA. The CDR3 consists of 13 residues. As DNA, the CDR3 is TGTGCCAGCAGCCCGTATTTGAGGACTGAAGCTTTCTTT. It codes for CASSPYLRTEAFF.

This clonotype was observed a handful of times. The chain uses TRBV11-2 and TRBJ2-5; TRBD2 agrees at 11 bases. CDR1 SGHAT and CDR2 FQNNGV come from the germline V gene. V lost 8 bases, J lost 3 bases, and 5 bases stayed unmatched. This CDR3 is 14 amino acids long. Here the CDR3 DNA reads TGTGCCAGCGGCACGACTAGCGGGAAAGAGACCCAGTACTTC. Translated: CASGTTSGKETQYF.

V gene TRBV3-1 combines with J gene TRBJ1-1; the D gene is possibly TRBD1 (5 bases). V was pared by 3 bases and J by 4 bases, with 9 bases between. The CDR3 totals 13 residues. Germline V lookup: CDR1 LGHDT, CDR2 YNNKEL (reference sequence). Here the CDR3 DNA reads TGTGCCAGCAGCCACCAGGGTTCCACTGAAGCTTTCTTT. Amino acids: CASSHQGSTEAFF.

The chain is built from TRBV4-1 and TRBJ1-3; maybe TRBD1 (5 bases). The V end was cut by 2 bases, the J end by 2 bases, with 16 bases between. The germline V gene encodes CDR1 MGHRA and CDR2 YSYEKL. The CDR3 is 17 residues long. The CDR3 region is CASSQLDGGVTGNTIYF. The DNA for the CDR3 is TGCGCCAGCAGCCAACTGGATGGGGGGGTCACTGGAAACACCATATATTTT.